This T cell receptor (beta chain) originates from a study of beta chain features in type 1 diabetes. Since all of the isolated RNA was reverse transcribed, expressed TCRB transcripts were what got sequenced. Here immunoSEQ multiplex PCR was the method, and the copy in TCRdb shows in-frame clones only, minus some. The sample has 200,000 to 300,000 clones, under 13% seen once. The germline V and J ends were trimmed by 5 bases and 4 bases, with 13 bases remaining between them. CDR3 length: 14 amino acids. Germline assignment: CDR1 MDHEN and CDR2 SYDVKM. Study-wide points: A cDNA-based sequencing approach could over-represent cells with high TCR expression. Among patients, naive, central memory and Treg TCRB repertoires appeared more similar than among healthy donors. For type 1 diabetes patients, VDJ junctions showed fewer insertions and more deletions. Type 1 diabetes patients showed a moderate but significant shortening of TCRB CDR3s in all four CD4+ subsets.

Based on CD45RO/CCR7/CD25/CD127/CD95/CD27, CD4+ regulatory, stem cell-like memory, naive and central memory cells were sorted. For this clone: Its antigen is as yet unknown.

Specimen: naive CD4+ T cells from blood. This receptor was taken from a young man with type 1 diabetes. The chain employs TRBV28 and TRBJ2-3, with a possible D match to TRBD1 (6 bases). The CDR3 is CASSPTRGADTQYF. The CDR3 nucleotides read TGTGCCAGCAGTCCAACCAGGGGAGCAGATACGCAGTATTTT. The complete variable domain, with remaining parts taken from reference TRBV28 and TRBJ2-3, reads DVKVTQSSRYLVKRTGEKVFLECVQDMDHENMFWYRQDPGLGLRLIYFSYDVKMKEKGDIPEGYSVSREKKERFSLILESASTNQTSMYLCASSPTRGADTQYFGPGTRLTVL.